A single sample gave rise to the 9 T cell receptor beta chains below, sequenced in a study of blood T cell repertoires in COVID-19. TCRdb keeps only in-frame clones here, not all; method: immunoSEQ multiplex PCR. The sample lists 150,000 to 200,000 clones; over 80% were seen once. Specimen: peripheral blood. The receptors come from a woman aged 70-85 years with COVID-19, enrolled during active disease.

The chain couples TRBV25-1 to TRBJ1-2, with D tentatively TRBD1 (5 bases). V was pared by 2 bases and J by 11 bases, with 21 bases between. Germline lookup yields CDR1 MGHDK and CDR2 SYGVNS. The CDR3 extends over 15 amino acids. CDR3 bases: TGTGCCAGCAGTGAAGGAGGGGCTCTGGGGACTGGGTACACCTTC. Translated, it gives CASSEGGALGTGYTF.

The chain uses TRBV5-1 and TRBJ1-3; tentative D call: TRBD1 (6 bases). Germline assignment: CDR1 SGHRS and CDR2 YFSETQ. Trimming pared 4 bases from V and 1 base from J, leaving 12 bases between. The CDR3 totals 15 residues. The CDR3 region is CASSKGGTSGNTIYF. DNA of the CDR3: TGCGCCAGCAGCAAGGGAGGGACATCTGGAAACACCATATATTTT.

The V and J genes are TRBV2 and TRBJ1-4, with unresolved D. Germline CDR1 SNHLY, CDR2 FYNNEI. Trimming shortened V by 6 bases and J by 5 bases, and 7 bases separated the two germline ends. This CDR3 is 12 amino acids long. CDR3 region: CASRARNEKLFF. The CDR3 DNA is TGTGCCAGCAGGGCCCGAAATGAAAAACTGTTTTTT.

Regarding this clone: This sample also contains other DNA sequences that code for the same CDR3. The rearrangement joins TRBV7-2 to TRBJ2-1; D remains unclear. Trimming took off 2 bases at V and 3 bases at J, with 2 bases between the two ends. This CDR3 has 12 amino acids. The V gene's germline CDR1 is SGHTA and CDR2 FQGNSA. CDR3: CASSLLYNEQFF. In DNA form, the CDR3 reads TGTGCCAGCAGCTTACTCTACAATGAGCAGTTCTTC.

The CDR3 nucleotides read TGTGCCACCAGTGACCACTCTCGCAATGAGCAGTTCTTC. It is translated as CATSDHSRNEQFF. The chain carries TRBV24-1 and TRBJ2-1; the D is unclear. CDR3 length: 13 residues. Trimming took off 4 bases at V and 6 bases at J, with 9 bases between the two ends. Germline V CDR1 and CDR2: KGHDR, SFDVKD.

V gene TRBV15 combines with J gene TRBJ1-2, with unresolved D. V was pared by 3 bases and J by 1 base, with 6 bases between. Per the germline V gene, CDR1 is LNHNV and CDR2 is YYDKDF (reference sequence). This CDR3 is built from 13 residues. The CDR3 sequence: CATSSRFNYGYTF. The CDR3 DNA reads TGTGCCACCAGCAGTAGATTTAACTATGGCTACACCTTC. Together with reference TRBV15 and TRBJ1-2, the CDR3 gives the full variable domain: DAMVIQNPRYQVTQFGKPVTLSCSQTLNHNVMYWYQQKSSQAPKLLFHYYDKDFNNEADTPDNFQSRRPNTSFCFLDIRSPGLGDTAMYLCATSSRFNYGYTFGSGTRLTVV.

V gene TRBV30 combines with J gene TRBJ2-1; the D gene is possibly TRBD1 (6 bases). Looked up from germline, CDR1 is GTSNPN and CDR2 is SVGIG (reference sequence). V lost 0 bases and J 6 bases, leaving 12 bases between the germline ends. The CDR3 is 14 residues long. Here the CDR3 reads CAWSVTGSVNEQFF. The CDR3 bases are TGTGCCTGGAGTGTAACAGGGTCAGTCAATGAGCAGTTCTTC.

The genes are TRBV7-2 and TRBJ1-1; D is uncertain. Between the trimmed V and J ends, which lost 0 bases and 5 bases, there was a span of 7 bases. The CDR3 loop spans 13 amino acids. Germline V CDR1 and CDR2: SGHTA, FQGNSA. The CDR3 here is CASSLATPTEAFF. As DNA, the CDR3 is TGTGCCAGCAGCTTAGCAACTCCGACTGAAGCTTTCTTT.

The chain links TRBV20-1 to TRBJ2-7; 8 nucleotides match TRBD1. The CDR3 has 11 residues. CDR1 is DFQATT, CDR2 SNEGSKA, per germline (reference sequence). V shed 5 bases, J shed 3 bases, and the junction held 0 bases outside the gene matches. The CDR3 bases are TGCAGTGCTGACAGGGGCTACGAGCAGTACTTC. Its protein product is CSADRGYEQYF.